This record concerns one T cell receptor beta chain sequence. Assay used: immunoSEQ multiplex PCR; TCRdb lists only in-frame clones, some missing. The data hold hundreds of thousands of clones, with 89% observed a single time. Germline lookup yields CDR1 SGHVS and CDR2 FQNEAQ. Losses at the gene ends were 5 bases for V and 5 bases for J; bases not matched to a gene: 4. This CDR3 is built from 13 residues. This sample was included in a study of blood T cell repertoires in COVID-19. Across the study: PBMCs, B-cell-depleted T cells, or T cells provided the cDNA or gDNA that made up the material.

Sequenced: peripheral blood. This sequence joins TRBV7-8 and TRBJ2-7, with TRBD1 matching over 9 bases. This sequence originates from a woman younger than 45 with COVID-19, enrolled during active disease. The CDR3 DNA follows: TGTGCCAGCAGCCGGACAGGGGAGGACGAGCAGTACTTC. This translates into CASSRTGEDEQYF.